This T cell receptor (beta chain) stems from a study of Ad26.COV2.S vaccination and SARS-CoV-2 variants. Study information: Doses of Ad26.COV2.S were injected into muscle once or twice, 56 days apart.

In regard to this clone: Its antigen is still unknown.

Treatment in this sample: some 19 received Ad26.COV2.S at low or high dose, single or two shots; about 5 received placebo; per-sample allocation not given. Day 63 after the first vaccine or placebo injection was the time point for sampling. The administered vaccine (an Ad26 vector) expressed Wuhan-strain SARS-CoV-2 spike. Profiling relied on immunoSEQ multiplex PCR, and the TCRdb table lists in-frame clones only, not all of them. The sample holds hundreds of thousands of clones, 70% to 90% seen once. The germline V gene encodes CDR1 ENHRY and CDR2 SYGVKD. Trimming took off 5 bases at V and 0 bases at J, with 11 bases between the two ends. There are 15 residues in the CDR3. Findings and limits, study-wide: Considerable breadth of spike-specific CD8+ and CD4+ T cell responses has reportedly been documented following vaccination.

The receptor comes from a person between 18 and 65 years old who received the Ad26.COV2.S COVID-19 vaccine or a placebo. The sequenced sample was peripheral blood, obtained in a trial of Ad26.COV2.S vaccine versus placebo. This rearrangement joins TRBV10-3 to TRBJ1-5; D might be TRBD1 (6 bases). Here the CDR3 DNA reads TGTGCCATCAGTTCCGGACAGATTAGCAATCAGCCCCAGCATTTT. Amino acid sequence: CAISSGQISNQPQHF.